Sequencing of this T cell receptor beta chain was carried out in a study of breast tumors, draining lymph nodes, adjacent tissues. Whole-study findings and limits: Most tumor T cells seemingly derive from lymph node, then expand in tumor.

V lost 7 bases and J lost 5; bases outside the gene matches: 8. The germline CDR1 and CDR2 sequences are MNHEY and SMNVEV (reference sequence). This CDR3 has 16 residues. TCRdb used MiXCR to reprocess the multiplex PCR reads, holding one entry per CDR3 protein. The sample records under 70,000 distinct CDR3 sequences, 40% to 45% being singletons. This clonotype appeared a few times. The antigen remains undetermined. The material sequenced was breast tumor tissue. The sequence came from a female donor with breast cancer. Some clones in this sample may be carry-over from other donors' samples. V gene TRBV27 combines with J gene TRBJ2-1; 13 positions match TRBD2. CDR3 coding DNA: TGTGCCAGCACTCTACTCGGACTAGCGGGAGACAATGAGCAGTTCTTC. Its protein is CASTLLGLAGDNEQFF.